This TCR beta chain was recovered during a study of OX40 agonist ivuxolimab in advanced cancers. On the study more broadly: The dose-escalation group included hepatocellular carcinoma, melanoma, renal cell carcinoma and head and neck cancer. Subjects had a mean age of roughly 60 years, with a range of 23 to 79; more than 70% were male.

Repertoires were generated with immunoSEQ multiplex PCR, while TCRdb's copy carries only in-frame clones and drops some. Of 35,000 to 40,000 clones listed, approximately 82% are singletons. Study-level findings and limits: Clonal expansion in partial responders at 0.1-3.0 mg/kg ranked among the lowest. At 0.1 to 3.0 mg/kg and by week 6, CD4+ and CD8+ T cells in the blood had expanded clonally.

This CDR3 comprises 13 residues. V was shortened by 1 base and J by 8 bases, with 8 bases between the two germline ends. Germline CDR1 and CDR2: SGHTA and FQGNSA. Regarding this clone: The antigen remains undetermined.

Specimen: CD4+ or CD8+ T cells sorted from blood, collected in a trial of the OX40 agonist ivuxolimab. The chain couples TRBV7-2 to TRBJ1-4, with no clear D. The sequence was obtained from an adult with an advanced solid tumor such as melanoma, head and neck, liver or kidney cancer. CDR3 in amino acids: CASSLEPAEKLFF. CDR3 bases: TGTGCCAGCAGCTTAGAGCCAGCAGAAAAACTGTTTTTT.